This T cell receptor beta chain appears in the sequencing data of a study of shared clonotypes between healthy human individuals (dated by TCRdb to 2020 to 2021). With respect to the entire study: A couple of women and a few men aged 18 to 49 years were included in the cohort. For each donor, CD4 naive and CD4 memory were each given three plates, CD8 naive was given two plates, and CD8 memory was given one plate. The study deeply sequenced blood TCR repertoires of about 5 healthy adults to estimate repertoire size and the extent of clonotype sharing between individuals. Different laboratories and diverse techniques were used to prepare libraries and sequence TCR repertoires, to increase sequencing depth and limit assay-specific biases. Each donor's leukapheresis produced roughly between about 0.9 and 9.5 billion PBMCs. The paper as a whole reports these results and caveats: Rarefaction of sorted-subset datasets indicated incomplete sequencing despite the large sequencing depth. Pairwise subsampling led to the expectation that sequencing depth would affect the degree of clonotype sharing among donors. About 5% of naive CD4, 3.5% of naive CD8, approximately 2.2% of memory CD4, and around 0.4% of memory CD8 clonotypes were shared across several donors. Because the study included only a small number of donors, the genetic and exposure-history diversity represented was limited. Naive subsets generally had larger estimated clonotype richness than memory subsets did. Clonotypes shared by all four sorted-subset donors showed higher generation probabilities than non-shared clonotypes. Only blood was sampled, and tissue TCR repertoires likely differ from those in blood.

Using the deep immunoSEQ assay, TCR CDR3 regions were amplified from genomic DNA by multiplex PCR. Extracted genomic DNA from each cell subset was distributed evenly across all wells of several immunoSEQ 96-well plates, and each plate was treated as a replicate. Each replicate PCR for sorted subsets received roughly 0.2 ug genomic DNA, equal to about 30,000 T cell genomes. The purified libraries were quantified using a Qubit 3.0 fluorometer, sized with a Bioanalyzer 2100, and then quantified again using the KAPA Library Quantification kit. Each immunoSEQ 96-well plate was sequenced on its own single-read 150-cycle Illumina NextSeq 550 flow cell. In the paper's pipeline: The immunoSEQ output contained only junctional sequences without quality scores, so filtering could not match that applied to full-length reads. To assign V/J genes and CDR3, sequences were annotated against IMGT germline references using PyIR, a Python wrapper for IgBLAST v1.9. Reads were filtered out if the reads had weak V/J assignments (E-value above 1e-6), no CDR3, stop codons, out-of-frame junctions, or ambiguous translated residues. V3J clonotypes were defined as sequences sharing the same inferred V gene, J gene, and CDR3 amino acid sequence. Percentage overlap between repertoires was computed as shared unique clonotypes divided by the size of the smaller repertoire. Repertoire richness was assessed with RTK rarefaction, the Chao1 estimator, and Recon v2.1 estimates of unobserved clonotypes. For all TCRbeta clonotypes obtained by the gDNA method from a few donors, generation probabilities were computed with OLGA. This immuneACCESS table, as held by TCRdb, lists in-frame sequences with V and J called but not all clones. Of the missing ones, under half trace to an unresolved V gene in checked studies; the others have no known cause. The V and J calls and clone size were taken over from that table, and D and trimming were inferred from the DNA. The sample includes 2.5 million or so clones, with approximately 94% observed a single time. Roughly 0.14% of the sample rests with the top ten.

Comments on this clone: Its antigen remains undetermined. Base qualities are not provided; no much larger clone lies one nucleotide away.

CDR1 and CDR2 (KGHSH, LQKENI) derive from the germline V gene. Trimmed from V: 6 bases; trimmed from J: 6 bases; junction bases lacking a gene match: 10. Reading from cysteine to phenylalanine, the CDR3 counts 14 amino acids. Only the CDR3 part of the read is kept: 42 bases, read in frame from the first base. Healthy HIV-negative adults with no recently reported acute infections or vaccinations were included as donors. Every donor was a Caucasian adult residing in Nashville, Tennessee, USA. Magnetic negative selection was used to enrich CD4+ T cells, after which naive cells were positively selected on CD45RA and the negative fraction became the memory subset. Blood was collected by leukapheresis, and PBMCs were isolated by Ficoll-Histopaque density gradient centrifugation and then cryopreserved in liquid nitrogen vapor phase. Analytical flow cytometry was used to check the purity and quantity of each magnetically sorted T cell population. Each sorted fraction had its genomic DNA isolated and then quantified by UV absorbance on a Nanodrop 2000c.

The rearrangement combines TRBV18 with TRBJ2-7; TRBD1 fits 8 bases in the junction. This sequence was found in a man aged 18 to 29 in good health. The sequenced sample was naive CD4+ T cells sorted from blood. Reading the label with the study, this specimen's cell subset or site is: CD45RA+ positively selected. This receptor has the CDR3 CASSMDRVASEQYF. The DNA sequence reads TGTGCCAGCTCCATGGACAGGGTCGCGAGCGAGCAGTACTTC.